The next 2 T cell receptor beta chains were all read from a single sample in a study of tissue T cells after allogeneic stem cell transplantation. Libraries were prepared by immunoSEQ multiplex PCR; TCRdb keeps only in-frame clonotypes and omits some of them. The sample holds approximately 12,000 clones; approximately 70% are singletons and the top ten take under 15%. This specimen consisted of tissue from the right colon, obtained at autopsy. The receptors were gathered from a woman aged 18-49 years with breast cancer.

The chain carries TRBV13 and TRBJ2-7, with D perhaps given as TRBD1 or TRBD2 (5 bases each). CDR3 length: 14 residues. The germline gives CDR1 PRHDT, CDR2 FYEKMQ (reference sequence). With 3 bases removed from V and 9 bases from J, the gap between germline ends came to 18 bases. The CDR3, as DNA: TGTGCCAGCAGCTTGAGAGGGGCGCAGGCAGGGCAGTACTTC. It codes for CASSLRGAQAGQYF. Full variable domain (remainder filled in from reference TRBV13 and TRBJ2-7): AAGVIQSPRHLIKEKRETATLKCYPIPRHDTVYWYQQGPGQDPQFLISFYEKMQSDKGSIPDRFSAQQFSDYHSELNMSSLELGDSALYFCASSLRGAQAGQYFGPGTRLTVT.

The chain recombines TRBV7-3 with TRBJ2-2; D is ambiguous. CDR3 length: 14 amino acids. CDR1 is SGHTA and CDR2 is FQGTGA in the germline V gene. V lost 5 bases and J lost 0, with 7 bases in between. The CDR3 DNA follows: TGTGCCAGCAGCCCTCTAGCGAACACCGGGGAGCTGTTTTTT. It translates to CASSPLANTGELFF.